The source of this T cell receptor beta chain is a study of blood T cell repertoires in COVID-19. Study processing details: From reference gene primer amplification, estimates of nucleated cell counts were derived. Measured with immunoSEQ multiplex PCR; TCRdb has only the in-frame clones, and not every one. The D gene and trimming were derived from the DNA, and the V and J assignments and clone size from that table. The data hold 90,000 or so clones, with around nine tenths observed a single time. Trimming stripped 6 bases from V and 14 bases from J, with 17 bases between. This CDR3 is 13 amino acids long. The V gene's germline CDR1 is MNHEY and CDR2 SMNVEV (reference sequence).

This chain links TRBV27 with TRBJ1-6; the D is unclear. This TCR derives from a woman aged 65 to 85 with acute or convalescent COVID-19. Specimen: peripheral blood. In nucleotides, the CDR3 is TGTGCCAGCAGAGGGAACGTGGACTTAACCCTCCACTTT. This encodes CASRGNVDLTLHF.